This TCR beta chain appears in the sequencing data of a study of beta chain features in type 1 diabetes. As for the study in general: There were around 110 million sorted cells examined across all samples.

Isolated RNA was reverse transcribed in full, so expressed TCRB transcripts were sequenced. The method was immunoSEQ multiplex PCR; TCRdb's version includes in-frame clones alone and lacks a portion of them. The table includes 680,000 or so clones, around 15% detected once. Study observations and caveats: Fewer junction insertions and more nucleotide deletions appeared in type 1 diabetes patients. Shortening that was moderate but significant affected the TCRB CDR3s of Type 1 diabetes patients in all four CD4+ subsets. Patients' naive, central memory and Treg TCRB repertoires seemed closer to one another than those of healthy donors.

Germline values: CDR1 GTSNPN, CDR2 SVGIG (reference sequence). V was clipped by 0 bases and J by 2 bases, with 4 bases between them. CDR3 length: 12 amino acids. Only a few counts were recorded for this clone. The antigen remains unidentified. Different DNA sequences within this sample yield the same CDR3. The source material was naive CD4+ T cells from blood. This receptor was identified in a man between 18 and 35 years old with type 1 diabetes. This chain connects TRBV30 to TRBJ2-5, with unresolved D. The CDR3 here is CAWSVSQETQYF. CDR3 coding DNA: TGTGCCTGGAGTGTATCTCAAGAGACCCAGTACTTC.